This record covers a single TCR beta chain. The data were taken from a study of blood T cell repertoires in COVID-19. At the level of the study: COVID-19 samples collected from the United States, Italy and Spain covered acute and convalescent phases. Sources were T cells, B-cell-depleted T cells, or PBMCs; the material itself was cDNA or gDNA.

As handled by the study authors: Amplified reference gene primers provided the basis for estimating nucleated cell counts. TCRdb's copy holds only in-frame clones and misses some; the assay was immunoSEQ multiplex PCR. The DNA was the basis for D and trimming; V, J and clone size are from that table. The sample consists of about 89,000 clones, 88% of them appearing once. Germline-derived CDR1 and CDR2 are MNHEY and SVGAGI. Unmatched junction bases numbered 3, after V lost 8 bases and J lost 0 bases. The CDR3 runs to 13 residues. This chain connects TRBV6-5 to TRBJ2-7; 8 positions match TRBD1. Sequencing was done on a sample of peripheral blood. The receptor's source is a man aged 55 to 69 with acute or convalescent COVID-19. CDR3 DNA sequence: TGTGCCAGCGACAGGGGCAGCTCCTACGAGCAGTACTTC. It encodes CASDRGSSYEQYF.